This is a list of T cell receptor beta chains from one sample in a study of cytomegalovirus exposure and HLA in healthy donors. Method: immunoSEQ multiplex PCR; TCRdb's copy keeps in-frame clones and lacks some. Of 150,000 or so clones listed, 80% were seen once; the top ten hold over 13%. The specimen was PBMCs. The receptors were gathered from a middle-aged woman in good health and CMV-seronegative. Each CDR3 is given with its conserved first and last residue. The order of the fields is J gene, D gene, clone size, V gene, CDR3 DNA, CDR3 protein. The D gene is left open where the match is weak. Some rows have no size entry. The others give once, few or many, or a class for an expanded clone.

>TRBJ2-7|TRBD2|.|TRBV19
TGTGCCAGTAGTGGGACTAGCGTTTCCTACGAGCAGTACTTC
CASSGTSVSYEQYF
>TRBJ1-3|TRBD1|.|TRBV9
TGTGCCAGCAGCGAGCTAGGGACAGAGGGGGCCAACACCATATATTTT
CASSELGTEGANTIYF
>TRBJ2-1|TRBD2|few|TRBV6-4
TGTGCCAGCAGTGACTCAGCGGGGGGCAATGAGCAGTTCTTC
CASSDSAGGNEQFF
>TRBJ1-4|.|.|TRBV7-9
TGTGCCAGCAGCTTAGGGCAGTCGGAAAAACTGTTTTTT
CASSLGQSEKLFF
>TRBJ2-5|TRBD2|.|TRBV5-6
TGTGCCAGCATTACTAGCGGTCAAGAGACCCAGTACTTC
CASITSGQETQYF
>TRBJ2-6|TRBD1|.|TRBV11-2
TGTGCCAGCAGCTCCGGGACAGGGGGAACTGGGGCCAACGTCCTGACTTTC
CASSSGTGGTGANVLTF
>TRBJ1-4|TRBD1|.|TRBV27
TGTGCCAGCAGTTTAAGCCGACAGGGGGCTATAGGGGAAAAACTGTTTTTT
CASSLSRQGAIGEKLFF
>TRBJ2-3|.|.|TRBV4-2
TGTGCCAGCAGCCATATTGAGTCGGGCGGGGGCACAGATACGCAGTATTTT
CASSHIESGGGTDTQYF
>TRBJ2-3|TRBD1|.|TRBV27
TGTGCCAGCAGGGAGACTCGACAGGGGGTGGGTAGCACAGATACGCAGTATTTT
CASRETRQGVGSTDTQYF
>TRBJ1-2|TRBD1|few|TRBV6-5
TGTGCCAGCAGTTACCGTCAGGGGGGCGTCCCCTATGGCTACACCTTC
CASSYRQGGVPYGYTF
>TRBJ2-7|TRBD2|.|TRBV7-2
TGTGCCAGCAGCTACCGGACTAGCGGGAGGCTTAATCCCTACGAGCAGTACTTC
CASSYRTSGRLNPYEQYF
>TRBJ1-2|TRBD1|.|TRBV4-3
TGCGCCAGCAGCCAAGATATTCGGACAGGGGCCTACACTCCCTATGGCTACACCTTC
CASSQDIRTGAYTPYGYTF
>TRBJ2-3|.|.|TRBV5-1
TGCGCCAGCAGCTTGGGGGTGACTAGTGAGGATACGCAGTATTTT
CASSLGVTSEDTQYF
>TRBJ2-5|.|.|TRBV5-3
TGTGCCAGAAGAACCAAGGTCAGGCGACAAGAGACCCAGTACTTC
CARRTKVRRQETQYF